The 16 T cell receptor beta chains in this list originate from one sample, sequenced in a study of vaccination effects on CD4 cells after COVID-19. Having been cultured for about ten days, the cells underwent CD4+ T cell isolation. This person caught SARS-CoV-2 sometime from March to December 2020, and PCR testing confirmed the infection. Each person got two doses of an mRNA SARS-CoV-2 vaccine, BNT162b2 or mRNA-1273. Repertoires were generated with immunoSEQ multiplex PCR, while TCRdb's copy carries only in-frame clones and drops some. The sample lists 40,000 to 55,000 clones; 76% were seen once. These receptors lack a known antigen. The specimen was CD4+ T cells from PBMCs cultured without peptide, collected after COVID-19 vaccination. These receptors were obtained from a human donor who had a prior SARS-CoV-2 infection.

The V and J genes are TRBV15 and TRBJ1-5, with 7 bases identical to TRBD1. Trimming at V came to 5 bases and at J to 0 bases, leaving 10 bases not matched to a gene. This CDR3 is 17 amino acids long. CDR1 LNHNV and CDR2 YYDKDF come from the germline V gene (reference sequence). CDR3: CATSSSQQGISNQPQHF. In DNA, the CDR3 is TGTGCCACCAGCTCAAGTCAACAGGGGATTAGCAATCAGCCCCAGCATTTT.

The genes are TRBV11-3 and TRBJ1-6; TRBD1 is a possible D gene (5 bases). V was pared by 2 bases and J by 10 bases, with 9 bases between. Germline loops: CDR1 SGHNT, CDR2 YENEEA. The CDR3 contains 13 residues. The CDR3 loop is CASSLTRGSPLHF. CDR3 coding DNA: TGTGCCAGCAGCTTAACGAGGGGATCACCCCTCCACTTT.

This clone was detected a few times. The rearrangement uses TRBV10-3 and TRBJ2-2; D not resolved. The germline V and J ends were trimmed by 2 bases and 2 bases, with 6 bases remaining between them. Germline V gives CDR1 ENHRY, CDR2 SYGVKD. This CDR3 is 14 amino acids long. The DNA of the CDR3 is TGTGCCATCAGTGAGACTTACAACACCGGGGAGCTGTTTTTT. This encodes CAISETYNTGELFF.

The J gene is TRBJ2-7, the V gene TRBV18; TRBD1 matches at 7 bases. The CDR3 consists of 14 residues. Germline V gives CDR1 KGHSH, CDR2 LQKENI. V lost 3 bases, J lost 5 bases, and 7 bases stayed unmatched. The CDR3 spells CASSPLWDSNEQYF. The CDR3 DNA reads TGTGCCAGCTCACCTTTGTGGGACAGCAACGAGCAGTACTTC.

In its sample, this clone was seen many times. The chain uses TRBV6-5 and TRBJ1-5; tentative D call: TRBD1 (5 bases). Per germline, CDR1 MNHEY and CDR2 SVGAGI. This CDR3 has 15 amino acids. V was shortened by 8 bases and J by 0 bases, with 14 bases between the two germline ends. The CDR3 sequence: CASGAGGNSNQPQHF. The CDR3 DNA is TGTGCCAGCGGGGCGGGGGGAAATAGCAATCAGCCCCAGCATTTT.

The CDR3 loop reads CASSLRQSTDTQYF. The CDR3 DNA is TGCGCCAGCAGCCTAAGACAGAGCACAGATACGCAGTATTTT. This rearrangement joins TRBV5-1 to TRBJ2-3; D may be TRBD1 (5 bases). The CDR3 spans 14 residues. The V gene lost 4 bases and the J gene lost 0 bases, with 9 bases spanning the gap. Germline CDR1 and CDR2: SGHRS and YFSETQ.

The J gene is TRBJ2-7, the V gene TRBV4-2; TRBD2 agrees at 9 bases. J gave up 3 bases and V 4 bases, and 7 bases lay outside the gene matches. This CDR3 is 15 amino acids long. Germline assignment: CDR1 LGHNA and CDR2 YNFKEQ. CDR3 sequence (DNA): TGTGCCAGCAGCCGGGGGAGACTAGCGGACTACGAGCAGTACTTC. Its translation is CASSRGRLADYEQYF.

The chain carries TRBV18 and TRBJ1-1, with TRBD1 matching over 8 bases. Germline assignment: CDR1 KGHSH and CDR2 LQKENI. V shed 3 bases, J shed 11 bases, and the junction held 8 bases outside the gene matches. This CDR3 spans 13 amino acids. CDR3 loop: CASSPRDRRNAFF. DNA for the CDR3: TGTGCCAGCTCACCCCGGGACAGGCGGAATGCTTTCTTT.

The rearrangement uses TRBV19 and TRBJ2-5; 11 bases match TRBD2. The V gene's germline CDR1 is LNHDA and CDR2 SQIVND (reference sequence). V lost 4 bases, J lost 6 bases, and 4 bases stayed unmatched. This CDR3 has 14 amino acids. CDR3 amino acids: CASSTTSGGKTQYF. In nucleotides, the CDR3 is TGTGCCAGTAGTACAACTAGCGGGGGTAAGACCCAGTACTTC.

This clone has just a few counts. V and J are TRBV20-1 and TRBJ1-5; weak D call: TRBD1 (5 bases). Germline-derived CDR1 and CDR2 are DFQATT and SNEGSKA (reference sequence). V lost 3 bases and J 8 bases, leaving 26 bases between the germline ends. This CDR3 is built from 17 residues. The CDR3 region is CSASRTGVGMWREPQHF. The DNA of the CDR3 is TGCAGTGCTAGTCGGACGGGGGTTGGAATGTGGAGGGAGCCCCAGCATTTT.

This clone was observed a single time. The V and J genes are TRBV11-2 and TRBJ2-7, with D perhaps TRBD1 (5 bases). The V and J ends lost 0 bases and 3 bases respectively, with 12 bases between them. CDR1 SGHAT and CDR2 FQNNGV come from the germline V gene. The CDR3 length is 15 residues. CDR3 in amino acids: CASSLEAGFLYEQYF. The CDR3, as DNA: TGTGCCAGCAGCTTAGAGGCAGGGTTTCTCTACGAGCAGTACTTC.

The chain is built from TRBV15 and TRBJ1-2, with 9 positions matching TRBD1. The CDR3 runs 14 residues. The junction had 3 bases not matched to a gene; V was cut back by 3 bases and J by 4 bases. Germline-derived CDR1 and CDR2 are LNHNV and YYDKDF (reference sequence). The CDR3 bases are TGTGCCACCAGCAGGGGACAGGGTGCCTATGGCTACACCTTC. This encodes CATSRGQGAYGYTF.

A few counts support this clone. The rearrangement links TRBV30 to TRBJ2-5, with 7 nucleotides matching TRBD1. Trimming cost V 2 bases and J 2 bases; bases outside gene matches: 17. CDR3 length equals 18 residues. Germline values: CDR1 GTSNPN, CDR2 SVGIG (reference sequence). The CDR3 loop reads CAWSFWTDRQGKQETQYF. In DNA form, the CDR3 reads TGTGCCTGGAGTTTTTGGACCGACCGACAGGGTAAACAAGAGACCCAGTACTTC.

V gene TRBV20-1 combines with J gene TRBJ1-1; D not resolved. Germline assignment: CDR1 DFQATT and CDR2 SNEGSKA (reference sequence). The CDR3 length is 13 residues. V was shortened by 3 bases and J by 4 bases, with 12 bases between the two germline ends. This chain's CDR3 is CSASPAESTEAFF. The CDR3 DNA reads TGCAGTGCTAGTCCCGCTGAGTCCACTGAAGCTTTCTTT.

This clone was seen more than once but under ten times. The chain links TRBV4-2 to TRBJ2-5, with a weak D call TRBD2 (5 bases). The CDR3 sequence is 13 residues long. V was pared by 1 base and J by 5 bases, with 8 bases between. CDR1 and CDR2 (germline): LGHNA, YNFKEQ. This CDR3 is CASSQAWEETQYF. CDR3 in DNA: TGTGCCAGCAGCCAAGCCTGGGAGGAGACCCAGTACTTC.

This chain uses TRBV7-9 with TRBJ2-3; perhaps TRBD2 as D (5 bases). V dropped 2 bases and J dropped 6 bases, with 9 bases sitting between them. This CDR3 spans 13 amino acids. Germline CDR1 reads SEHNR; CDR2 reads FQNEAQ (reference sequence). CDR3 in amino acids: CASSLFGVDTQYF. The DNA of the CDR3 is TGTGCCAGCAGCTTATTCGGGGTTGATACGCAGTATTTT.